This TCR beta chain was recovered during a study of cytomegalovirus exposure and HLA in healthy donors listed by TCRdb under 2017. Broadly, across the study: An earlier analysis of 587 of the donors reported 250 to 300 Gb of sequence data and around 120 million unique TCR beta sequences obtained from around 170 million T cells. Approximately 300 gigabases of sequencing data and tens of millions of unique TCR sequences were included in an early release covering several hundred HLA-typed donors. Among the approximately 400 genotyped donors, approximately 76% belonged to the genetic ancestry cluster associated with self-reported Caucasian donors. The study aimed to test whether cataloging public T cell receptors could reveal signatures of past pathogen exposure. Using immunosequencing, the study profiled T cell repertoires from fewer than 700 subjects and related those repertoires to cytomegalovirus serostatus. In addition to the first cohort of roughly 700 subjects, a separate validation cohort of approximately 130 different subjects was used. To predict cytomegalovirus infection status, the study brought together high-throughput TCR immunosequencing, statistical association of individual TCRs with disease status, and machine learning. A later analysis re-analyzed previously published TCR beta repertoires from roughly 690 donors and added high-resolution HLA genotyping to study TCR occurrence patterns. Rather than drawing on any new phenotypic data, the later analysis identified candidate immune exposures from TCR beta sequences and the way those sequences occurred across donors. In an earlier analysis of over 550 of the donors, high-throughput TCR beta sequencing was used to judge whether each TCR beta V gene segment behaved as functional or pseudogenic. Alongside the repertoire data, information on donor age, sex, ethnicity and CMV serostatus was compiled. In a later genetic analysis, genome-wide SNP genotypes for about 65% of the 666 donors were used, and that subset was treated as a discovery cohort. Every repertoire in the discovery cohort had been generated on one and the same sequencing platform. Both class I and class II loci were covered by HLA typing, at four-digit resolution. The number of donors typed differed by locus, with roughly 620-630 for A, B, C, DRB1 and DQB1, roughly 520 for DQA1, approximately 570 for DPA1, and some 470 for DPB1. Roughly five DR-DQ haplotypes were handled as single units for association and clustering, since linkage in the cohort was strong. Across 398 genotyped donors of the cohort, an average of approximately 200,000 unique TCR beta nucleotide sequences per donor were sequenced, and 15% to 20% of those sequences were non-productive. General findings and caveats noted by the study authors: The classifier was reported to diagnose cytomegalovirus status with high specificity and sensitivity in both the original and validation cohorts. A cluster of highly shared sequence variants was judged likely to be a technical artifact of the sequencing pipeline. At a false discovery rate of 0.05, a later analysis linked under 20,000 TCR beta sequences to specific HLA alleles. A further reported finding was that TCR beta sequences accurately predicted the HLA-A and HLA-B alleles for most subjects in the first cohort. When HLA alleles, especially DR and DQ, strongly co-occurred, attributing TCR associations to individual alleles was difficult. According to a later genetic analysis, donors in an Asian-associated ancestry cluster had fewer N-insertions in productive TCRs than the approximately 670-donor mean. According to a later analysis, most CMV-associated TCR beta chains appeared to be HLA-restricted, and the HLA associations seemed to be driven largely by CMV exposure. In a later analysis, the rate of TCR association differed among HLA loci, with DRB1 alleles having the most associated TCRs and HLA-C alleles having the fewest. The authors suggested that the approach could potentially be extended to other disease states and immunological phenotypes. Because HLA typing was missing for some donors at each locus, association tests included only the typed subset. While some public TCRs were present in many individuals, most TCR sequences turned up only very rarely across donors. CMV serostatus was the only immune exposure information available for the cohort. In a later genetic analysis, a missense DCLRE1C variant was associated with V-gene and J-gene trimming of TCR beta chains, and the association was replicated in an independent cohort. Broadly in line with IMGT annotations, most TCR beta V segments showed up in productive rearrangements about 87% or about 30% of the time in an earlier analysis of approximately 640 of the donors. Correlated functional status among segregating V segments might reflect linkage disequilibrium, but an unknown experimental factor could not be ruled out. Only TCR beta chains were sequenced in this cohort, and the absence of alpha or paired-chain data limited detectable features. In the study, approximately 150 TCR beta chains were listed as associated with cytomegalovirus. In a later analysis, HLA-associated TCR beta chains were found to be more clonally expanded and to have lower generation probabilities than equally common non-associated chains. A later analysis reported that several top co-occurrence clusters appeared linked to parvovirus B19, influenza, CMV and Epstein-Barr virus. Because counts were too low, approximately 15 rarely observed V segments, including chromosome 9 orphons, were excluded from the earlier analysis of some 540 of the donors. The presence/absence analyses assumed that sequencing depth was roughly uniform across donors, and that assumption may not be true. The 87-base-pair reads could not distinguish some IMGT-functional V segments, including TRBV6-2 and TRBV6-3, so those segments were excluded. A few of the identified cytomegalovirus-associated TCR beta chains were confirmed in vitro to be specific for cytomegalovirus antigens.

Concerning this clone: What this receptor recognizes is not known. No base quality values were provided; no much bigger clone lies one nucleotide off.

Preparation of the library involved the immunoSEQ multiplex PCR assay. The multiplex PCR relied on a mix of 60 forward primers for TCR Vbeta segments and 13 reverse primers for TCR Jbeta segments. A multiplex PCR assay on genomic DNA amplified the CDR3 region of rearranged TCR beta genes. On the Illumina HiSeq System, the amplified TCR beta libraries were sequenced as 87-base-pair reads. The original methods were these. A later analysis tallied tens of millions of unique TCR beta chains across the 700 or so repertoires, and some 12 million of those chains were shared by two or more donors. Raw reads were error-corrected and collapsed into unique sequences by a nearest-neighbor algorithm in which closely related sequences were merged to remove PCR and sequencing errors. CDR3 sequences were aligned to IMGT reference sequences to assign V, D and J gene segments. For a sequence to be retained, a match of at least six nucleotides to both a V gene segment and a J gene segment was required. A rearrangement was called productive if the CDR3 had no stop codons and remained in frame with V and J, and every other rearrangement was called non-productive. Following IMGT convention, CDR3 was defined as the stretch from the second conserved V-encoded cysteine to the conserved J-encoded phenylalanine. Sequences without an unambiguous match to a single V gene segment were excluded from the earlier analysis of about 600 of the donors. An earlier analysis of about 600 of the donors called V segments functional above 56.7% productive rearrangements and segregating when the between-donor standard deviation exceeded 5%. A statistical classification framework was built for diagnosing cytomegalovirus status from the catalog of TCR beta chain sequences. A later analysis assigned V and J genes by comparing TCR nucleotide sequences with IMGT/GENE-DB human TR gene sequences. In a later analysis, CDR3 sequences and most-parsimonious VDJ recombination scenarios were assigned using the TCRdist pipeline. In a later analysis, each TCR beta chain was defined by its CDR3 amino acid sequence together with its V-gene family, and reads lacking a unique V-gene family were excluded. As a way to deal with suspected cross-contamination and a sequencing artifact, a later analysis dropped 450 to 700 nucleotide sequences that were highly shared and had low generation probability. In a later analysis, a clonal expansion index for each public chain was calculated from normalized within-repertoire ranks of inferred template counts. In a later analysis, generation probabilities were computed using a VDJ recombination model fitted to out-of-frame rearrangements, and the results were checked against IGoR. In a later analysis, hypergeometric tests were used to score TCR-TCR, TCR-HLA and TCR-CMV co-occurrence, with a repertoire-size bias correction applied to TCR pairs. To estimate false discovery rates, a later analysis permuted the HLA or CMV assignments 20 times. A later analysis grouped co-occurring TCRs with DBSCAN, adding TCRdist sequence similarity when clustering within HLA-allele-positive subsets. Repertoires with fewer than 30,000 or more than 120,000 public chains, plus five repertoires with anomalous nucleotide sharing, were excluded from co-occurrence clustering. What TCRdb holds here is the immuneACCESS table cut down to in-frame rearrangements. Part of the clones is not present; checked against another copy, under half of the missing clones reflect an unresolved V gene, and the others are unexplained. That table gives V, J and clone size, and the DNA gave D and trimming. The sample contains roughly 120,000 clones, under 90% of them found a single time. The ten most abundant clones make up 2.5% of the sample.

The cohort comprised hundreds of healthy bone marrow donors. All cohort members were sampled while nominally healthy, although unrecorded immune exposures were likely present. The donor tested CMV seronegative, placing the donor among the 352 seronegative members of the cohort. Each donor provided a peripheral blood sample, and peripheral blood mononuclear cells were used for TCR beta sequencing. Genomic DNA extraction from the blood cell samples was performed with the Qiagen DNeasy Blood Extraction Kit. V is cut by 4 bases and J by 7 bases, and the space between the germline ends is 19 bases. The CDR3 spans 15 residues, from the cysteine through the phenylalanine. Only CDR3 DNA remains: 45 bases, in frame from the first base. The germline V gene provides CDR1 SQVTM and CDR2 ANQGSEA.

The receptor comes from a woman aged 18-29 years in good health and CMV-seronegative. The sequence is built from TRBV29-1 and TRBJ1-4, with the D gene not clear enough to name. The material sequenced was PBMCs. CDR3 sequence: CSVANQPGGFEKLFF. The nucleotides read TGCAGCGTTGCAAATCAGCCCGGAGGGTTTGAAAAACTGTTTTTT.